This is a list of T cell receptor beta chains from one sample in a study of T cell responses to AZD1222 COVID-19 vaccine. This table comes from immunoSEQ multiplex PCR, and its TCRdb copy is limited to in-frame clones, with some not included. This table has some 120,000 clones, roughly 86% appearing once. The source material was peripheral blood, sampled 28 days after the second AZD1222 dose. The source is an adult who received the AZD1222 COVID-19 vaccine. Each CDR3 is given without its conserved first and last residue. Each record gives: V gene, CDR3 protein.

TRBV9,ASSPGWTSGGEETQY
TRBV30,AWSEISGRSGNTIY
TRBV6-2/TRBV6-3,ASSSPGSGNTEAF
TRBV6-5,ASSFDRDYEQY
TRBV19,ASSAGGLATYEQY
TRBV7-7,ASSLDLSIRQY
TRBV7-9,ASSRPGGKLF
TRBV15,ATSRAESPLH
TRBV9,ASSVEGLVTDTQY
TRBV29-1,SVAKTVNTEAF
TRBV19,ASSIGGFGEQF
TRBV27,ASSPPYEQY
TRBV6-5,ASSYAGATYEQY
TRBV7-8,ASSSSGEQY